The T cell receptor beta chain described here comes from a study of cytomegalovirus exposure and HLA in healthy donors. Whole-study context: Among the 398 genotyped donors, approximately 80% were placed in the Caucasian-associated ancestry cluster. Whole-study results and caveats: Upon later analysis, TCR association rates were observed to vary by HLA locus, being highest for DRB1 and lowest for HLA-C. Through in vitro validation, three CMV-associated chains were shown to be specific for CMV antigens. In most subjects, TCR beta sequences reportedly gave accurate predictions of HLA-A and HLA-B alleles.

On this clone: Its antigen is not known.

The trim removed 3 bases at V and 8 bases at J, leaving 10 bases unmatched. The CDR3 contains 15 residues. Germline loops: CDR1 SEHNR, CDR2 FQNEAQ (reference sequence). 60 Vbeta and 13 Jbeta primers were used in PCR. Generated by immunoSEQ multiplex PCR, the TCRdb table keeps only in-frame clones and is missing some. This table holds some 170,000 clones, 80% found once. This TCR was sampled from a woman between 50 and 59 years old in good health and CMV-seronegative. The chain couples TRBV7-9 to TRBJ2-1, with 7 bases fitting TRBD1. Sequencing used PBMCs. CDR3 DNA sequence: TGTGCCAGCAGCTTCCGCCGACAGGGTACGCATGAGCAGTTCTTC. Encoded protein: CASSFRRQGTHEQFF.